This T cell receptor (beta chain) was recorded in a study of PD-1 blockade in classical Hodgkin lymphoma. Study at large: Patients were treated with nivolumab at 3 mg/kg, and this was given intravenously every 2 weeks.

Generated by immunoSEQ multiplex PCR, the TCRdb table keeps only in-frame clones and is missing some. The repertoire holds roughly 25,000 clones, with about 72% as singletons. Regarding time point: cycle 4 day 1 (C4D1), after less than seven weeks of nivolumab. Each and every patient relapsed after autologous stem cell transplantation, and patients got differing brentuximab vedotin exposure. Losses at the gene ends were 6 bases for V and 3 bases for J; bases not matched to a gene: 11. The CDR3 length is 17 residues. The germline V gene encodes CDR1 SNHLY and CDR2 FYNNEI. Notes on the study in general: A reduction in baseline TCR diversity was reportedly seen in newly diagnosed patients relative to healthy donors. Those achieving complete response showed baseline diversity like newly diagnosed patients.

This clone is a singleton in its sample. Its antigen remains unknown. The V and J genes are TRBV2 and TRBJ1-6; 7 nucleotides line up with TRBD1. The clonotype originates from a human donor with classical Hodgkin lymphoma. The sample in question was peripheral blood mononuclear cells (PBMCs), obtained before the fourth cycle of nivolumab. The CDR3 DNA sequence: TGTGCCAGCAGGGACTCAGGGGGGGTGGACTATAATTCACCCCTCCACTTT. It translates to CASRDSGGVDYNSPLHF.